Listed below are T cell receptor beta chains from one sample, sequenced in a study of shared clonotypes between healthy human individuals. The method was immunoSEQ multiplex PCR; TCRdb's version includes in-frame clones alone and lacks a portion of them. The sample consists of about 1.5 million clones, approximately 98% of them appearing once. Sequences were obtained from naive CD4+ T cells sorted from blood. The source is a man aged 30-40 years in good health. Each CDR3 is given with its conserved first and last residue. The D gene is left open where the match is weak. Clone size appears in some rows only: once, few, many, or a class for an expanded clone.

NA	TRBV15	TRBJ2-3	NA	TGTGCCACCAGCAGAGATCCTGCTAGCGGCACAGATACGCAGTATTTT	CATSRDPASGTDTQYF
TRBD1	TRBV5-1	TRBJ2-7	NA	TGCGCCAGCAGCTTGTCGGGGACAGCGGACGAGCAGTACTTC	CASSLSGTADEQYF
NA	TRBV5-1	TRBJ2-1	NA	TGCGCCAGCAGCTTGGATTTTCGGCGCTCCTACAATGAGCAGTTCTTC	CASSLDFRRSYNEQFF
TRBD1	TRBV6-5	TRBJ2-5	NA	TGTGCCAGCAGTAGAGGACAGGGGGCTTCTGAGACCCAGTACTTC	CASSRGQGASETQYF
NA	TRBV6-5	TRBJ2-2	NA	TGTGCCAGCAGGCCGACACCCGGGGAGCTGTTTTTT	CASRPTPGELFF
NA	TRBV2	TRBJ1-1	NA	TGTGCCAGCAGTTTAAACAGGGATGAGTCGGGTAGAAAGTTT	CASSLNRDESGRKF
NA	TRBV18	TRBJ1-2	NA	TGTGCCAGCTCACCCTCCGTGGGCAGGCTGGATGGCTACACCTTC	CASSPSVGRLDGYTF
NA	TRBV18	TRBJ2-4	NA	TGTGCCAGCTCATCCCTCAGAGAGATCCTAGCCAAAAACATTCAGTACTTC	CASSSLREILAKNIQYF
NA	TRBV19	TRBJ2-7	NA	TGTGCCAGTAGTACAGCCGGGACCACCTACGAGCAGTACTTC	CASSTAGTTYEQYF
NA	TRBV28	TRBJ2-5	once	TGTGCCAGCACCCCATGGGGGCGGCAAGAGACCCAGTACTTC	CASTPWGRQETQYF
TRBD1	TRBV4-3	TRBJ2-2	NA	TGCGCCAGCAGCCTCATCCAGGGGGCGGGCACCGGGGAGCTGTTTTTT	CASSLIQGAGTGELFF
NA	TRBV6-1	TRBJ1-3	NA	TGTGCCAGCCGGGCCCCCTCTGGAAACACCATATATTTT	CASRAPSGNTIYF
NA	TRBV27	TRBJ1-5	few	TGTGCCAGCAGTTTCCAGCGATATCAGCCCCAGCATTTT	CASSFQRYQPQHF
NA	TRBV2	TRBJ1-5	NA	TGTGCCAGCCAAGGGGGGGTGAATGGCAATCAGCCCCAGCATTTT	CASQGGVNGNQPQHF
NA	TRBV4-1	TRBJ2-7	NA	TGCGCCAGCAGCCAAGAATCCCTTGAGGGGTTTAGAATTTACGAGCAGTACTTC	CASSQESLEGFRIYEQYF
NA	TRBV5-1	TRBJ2-5	NA	TGCGCCAGCAGCGCGAAGGAGACCCAGTACTTC	CASSAKETQYF
NA	TRBV5-1	TRBJ1-3	NA	TGCGCCAGCAGCTTGGAAGGGACCTCTGGAAACACCATATATTTT	CASSLEGTSGNTIYF
NA	TRBV6-1	TRBJ2-3	NA	TGTGCCAGCAACCTAGGACGGAGCACAGATACGCAGTATTTT	CASNLGRSTDTQYF
TRBD1	TRBV19	TRBJ1-1	NA	TGTGCCAGTCGGGACAGACTGACTACCAACACTGAAGCTTTCTTT	CASRDRLTTNTEAFF
NA	TRBV7-9	TRBJ2-1	NA	TGTGCCAGCATAAGGGGCAGGGCTGACAATGAGCAGTTCTTC	CASIRGRADNEQFF
NA	TRBV2	TRBJ2-7	NA	TGTGCCAGCAGTGACGGGGCCTACGAGCAGTACTTC	CASSDGAYEQYF
TRBD1	TRBV11-3	TRBJ1-2	NA	TGTGCCAGCAGCTTGGGACAGGGAAGTGGCTACACCTTC	CASSLGQGSGYTF
NA	TRBV2	TRBJ2-1	NA	TGTGCCAGCAGTGAAGACGTGGGAGACAATGAGCAGTTCTTC	CASSEDVGDNEQFF
NA	TRBV5-1	TRBJ1-1	once	TGCGCCAGCAGCTTGCGGGACCACACTGAAGCTTTCTTT	CASSLRDHTEAFF
TRBD1	TRBV28	TRBJ1-5	NA	TGTGCCAGCAGTTTGGGCGGGACAGGACATAGTCAGCCCCAGCATTTT	CASSLGGTGHSQPQHF
NA	TRBV28	TRBJ1-2	once	TGTGCCAGCAGTTTAAATGGAGGCTACACCTTC	CASSLNGGYTF
NA	TRBV28	TRBJ2-2	NA	TGTGCCAGCAGCGCCCAGGGACGGGGGAACACCGGGGAGCTGTTTTTT	CASSAQGRGNTGELFF
NA	TRBV11-2	TRBJ2-2	NA	TGTGCCAGCAGCTCGATACGGGCCGGGGAGCTGTTTTTT	CASSSIRAGELFF
NA	TRBV7-3	TRBJ2-3	NA	TGTGCCAGCAGCTTATTTAACAGGGGTGGTAGGAGGGGATTT	CASSLFNRGGRRGF
TRBD1	TRBV18	TRBJ1-4	NA	TGTGCCAGCTCACGCGGGGGGACAGGGACGTTTGAAAAACTGTTTTTT	CASSRGGTGTFEKLFF
TRBD1	TRBV7-9	TRBJ1-2	NA	TGTGCCAGCAGCCCCCGACAGGGCGTCTATGGCTACACCTTC	CASSPRQGVYGYTF
NA	TRBV14	TRBJ1-1	once	TGTGCCAGCAGCCAAGCCCGGGGGCAAGGGAACACTGAAGCTTTCTTT	CASSQARGQGNTEAFF
NA	TRBV11-1	TRBJ1-2	once	TGTGCCAGCAGCTTAGGGCGACAGCCCGATGGCTACACCTTC	CASSLGRQPDGYTF
NA	TRBV5-5	TRBJ2-7	NA	TGTGCCAGCAGCTTGGAGGGGAACGAGCAGTACTTC	CASSLEGNEQYF
NA	TRBV18	TRBJ2-7	NA	TGTGCCAGCTCATTATATAGGCAGGGCAGTCACGAGCAGTACTTC	CASSLYRQGSHEQYF
NA	TRBV6-5	TRBJ1-1	NA	TGTGCCAGCAGTTACTCGAAATGGGGCGCTGAAGCTTTCTTT	CASSYSKWGAEAFF